The clone carrying this T cell receptor beta chain was seen a single time. The target antigen is unknown. The record originates from a study of T cell responses to AZD1222 COVID-19 vaccine. Study-level points and caveats: The repertoires were collected only after the peak T cell response. Donors in the cohort were predominantly white British and more often female, and clonal diversity was possibly underestimated.

Per germline, CDR1 SGHNT and CDR2 YYREEE (reference sequence). CDR3 length equals 14 residues. J gave up 5 bases and V 4 bases, and 8 bases lay outside the gene matches. The data were produced by immunoSEQ multiplex PCR, yet TCRdb's version contains in-frame clones alone and is incomplete. The table has 210,000 or so clones, about 93% seen once. The sample consisted of peripheral blood, taken on day 0 of MenACWY control vaccination. The gene calls are TRBV5-4 and TRBJ1-2, with 7 bases lining up with TRBD1. The TCR was taken from an adult in good health. This chain's CDR3 is CASSRKTGKYGYTF. CDR3 nucleotide sequence: TGTGCCAGCAGCCGCAAGACAGGGAAATATGGCTACACCTTC.